These 20 T cell receptor beta chains were sequenced from one sample in a study of long-term antiretroviral therapy in people with HIV. Assay version v3.0 of immunoSEQ was used, and it was run at survey level. Assay used: immunoSEQ multiplex PCR; TCRdb lists only in-frame clones, some missing. The data hold 20,000 to 25,000 clones, with 70% to 85% observed a single time. The sequencing used unsorted PBMCs, collected 0.5 years after starting antiretroviral therapy. These receptors came from a man aged 18 to 29 with HIV.

This clone was detected once. The chain combines TRBV19 with TRBJ1-5, with D hard to call. Trimming removed 5 bases from V and 0 bases from J, with 2 bases in between. CDR1 and CDR2 (germline): LNHDA, SQIVND (reference sequence). The CDR3 covers 12 residues. CDR3 sequence (DNA): TGTGCCAGTAGTTATAGCAATCAGCCCCAGCATTTT. This gives the protein CASSYSNQPQHF.

The V call is TRBV7-2, the J call TRBJ2-6, with no clear D. V shed 1 base and J shed 0 bases, with 4 bases lying between them. Germline lookup yields CDR1 SGHTA and CDR2 FQGNSA. The CDR3 is made up of 15 amino acids. The CDR3 spells CASSLGFSGANVLTF. The CDR3 DNA is TGTGCCAGCAGCTTAGGTTTCTCTGGGGCCAACGTCCTGACTTTC.

The chain combines TRBV4-3 with TRBJ2-1; 9 bases are a match to TRBD2. This CDR3 has 15 residues. Germline V gene data show CDR1 as LGHNA and CDR2 as YSLEER. Losses at the gene ends were 3 bases for V and 5 bases for J; bases not matched to a gene: 5. In DNA, the CDR3 is TGCGCCAGCAGCCACGGGACTAGCCCCGACAATGAGCAGTTCTTC. It translates to CASSHGTSPDNEQFF.

Only a few counts were recorded for this clone. The V gene is TRBV5-4, the J gene TRBJ2-1, with D perhaps matching TRBD2 (6 bases). Between the trimmed V and J ends, which lost 2 bases and 15 bases, there was a span of 15 bases. Germline CDR1 reads SGHNT; CDR2 reads YYREEE (reference sequence). The CDR3 covers 12 residues. The CDR3 DNA reads as TGTGCCAGCAGCTTTAGAACTAGCCGTTTGTTCTTC. It encodes CASSFRTSRLFF.

The chain uses TRBV27 and TRBJ2-1; D not resolved. Germline values: CDR1 MNHEY, CDR2 SMNVEV (reference sequence). The CDR3 extends over 15 amino acids. V lost 5 bases to trimming and J lost 5 bases, with 16 bases between them. The CDR3 sequence: CASSPSYSAHNEQFF. CDR3 sequence (DNA): TGTGCCAGCAGTCCCTCCTACAGTGCCCACAATGAGCAGTTCTTC.

This clone was seen only a few times. This chain connects TRBV5-4 to TRBJ1-2; a possible D gene is TRBD1 (5 bases). Trimming stripped 0 bases from V and 2 bases from J, with 8 bases between. The CDR3 totals 14 residues. CDR1 is SGHNT, CDR2 YYREEE, per germline (reference sequence). CDR3 sequence reads: CASSLEQVNYGYTF. The DNA of the CDR3 is TGTGCCAGCAGCTTGGAACAGGTCAACTATGGCTACACCTTC.

A few counts support this clone. The chain carries TRBV4-2 and TRBJ2-7; D not certain. The germline CDR1 and CDR2 sequences are LGHNA and YNFKEQ. V was cut by 5 bases and J by 4 bases, with 12 bases left in between. CDR3 length: 13 amino acids. DNA of the CDR3: TGTGCCAGCAGCTCCTCCCTTAGATACGAGCAGTACTTC. It codes for CASSSSLRYEQYF.

The V and J genes are TRBV13 and TRBJ1-1; a weak D match, TRBD1 (5 bases). The germline gives CDR1 PRHDT, CDR2 FYEKMQ (reference sequence). The CDR3 is made up of 12 amino acids. Between the trimmed V and J ends, which lost 4 bases and 3 bases, there was a span of 6 bases. In DNA, the CDR3 is TGTGCCAGCAGCTCCAGGGACACTGAAGCTTTCTTT. Translated: CASSSRDTEAFF.

This clone occurred a few times. The chain uses TRBV7-2 and TRBJ2-7; D is perhaps TRBD2 (6 bases). Germline V gene sequence: CDR1 SGHTA, CDR2 FQGNSA. V was clipped by 5 bases and J by 0 bases, with 11 bases between them. The CDR3 is 14 residues long. The chain's CDR3 is CASSPGRHSYEQYF. CDR3 coding DNA: TGTGCCAGCAGCCCTGGGAGGCACTCCTACGAGCAGTACTTC.

The V call is TRBV6-5, the J call TRBJ1-2; D is perhaps TRBD1 (6 bases). Germline V gene lookup returns CDR1 MNHEY and CDR2 SVGAGI. V dropped 5 bases and J dropped 7 bases, with 11 bases sitting between them. The CDR3 is 12 amino acids. CDR3 in amino acids: CASSPRGAGYTF. Written as DNA, the CDR3 is TGTGCCAGCAGTCCCCGGGGGGCTGGCTACACCTTC.

The rearrangement links TRBV19 to TRBJ1-4; D call uncertain. V lost 10 bases and J 4 bases, leaving 13 bases between the germline ends. In germline, CDR1 is LNHDA, CDR2 SQIVND (reference sequence). CDR3 length equals 13 residues. The CDR3 DNA follows: TGTGCCACCTCGTTGGTTGGTAATGAAAAACTGTTTTTT. It specifies CATSLVGNEKLFF.

The chain recombines TRBV27 with TRBJ1-5, with a possible D match to TRBD1 (6 bases). CDR1 is MNHEY, CDR2 SMNVEV, per germline (reference sequence). Trimming took 8 bases from V and 6 from J, leaving 17 bases between them. CDR3 size: 14 residues. In DNA, the CDR3 is TGTGCCAGCTCCCTTGGGGGCTCGAGTCAGCCCCAGCATTTT. Its protein is CASSLGGSSQPQHF.

There are a few counts of this clone. V gene TRBV4-2 combines with J gene TRBJ1-2; D gene unclear. Germline V gives CDR1 LGHNA, CDR2 YNFKEQ. V was pared by 2 bases and J by 4 bases, with 11 bases between. This CDR3 is built from 14 residues. The CDR3 loop reads CASSQPARTYGYTF. In nucleotides, the CDR3 is TGTGCCAGCAGCCAACCGGCCCGGACCTATGGCTACACCTTC.

This clone rates as large. The rearrangement uses TRBV14 and TRBJ1-2; no reliable D call. Germline V gene sequence: CDR1 SGHDN, CDR2 FVKESK. V lost 5 bases to trimming and J lost 3 bases, with 7 bases between them. CDR3 size: 12 residues. The CDR3 region has the DNA TGTGCCAGCAGCAACTCAGACTATGGCTACACCTTC. Protein product: CASSNSDYGYTF.

J is TRBJ2-7 and V is TRBV4-3, with D possibly TRBD1 on 6 matching bases. V shed 3 bases and J shed 4 bases, with 19 bases lying between them. CDR1 is LGHNA and CDR2 is YSLEER in the germline V gene. This CDR3 spans 16 amino acids. The DNA of the CDR3 is TGCGCCAGCAGCCAGGGGCATGGGACAAAAGATTACGAGCAGTACTTC. Residues: CASSQGHGTKDYEQYF.

The gene calls are TRBV30 and TRBJ2-3; TRBD1 matches at 7 bases. Unmatched junction bases numbered 12, after V lost 5 bases and J lost 1 base. There are 16 residues in the CDR3. In germline, CDR1 is GTSNPN, CDR2 SVGIG (reference sequence). The CDR3 sequence is CAWAKGTALRTDTQYF. The CDR3 DNA reads as TGTGCCTGGGCCAAAGGGACAGCGCTACGCACAGATACGCAGTATTTT.

The sample holds one count of this clone. V gene TRBV11-2 combines with J gene TRBJ1-3; D is perhaps TRBD1 (6 bases). CDR1 and CDR2 from the germline V gene are SGHAT and FQNNGV. Trimming removed 2 bases from V and 4 bases from J, with 18 bases in between. The CDR3 runs to 17 residues. CDR3 bases: TGTGCCAGCAGCTTATATCGTTTTGACAGGATGGGAAACACCATATATTTT. This codes for CASSLYRFDRMGNTIYF.

This clone was detected once. The chain recombines TRBV27 with TRBJ2-7; TRBD2 aligns across 15 bases. Losses at the gene ends were 6 bases for V and 4 bases for J; bases not matched to a gene: 10. The CDR3 extends over 17 amino acids. From germline, CDR1 is MNHEY and CDR2 SMNVEV (reference sequence). The CDR3 nucleotides are TGTGCCAGCAGACCGGGACTAGCGGGGGGCCGGGGGTACGAGCAGTACTTC. Amino acids: CASRPGLAGGRGYEQYF.

The V and J genes are TRBV14 and TRBJ2-7; D ambiguous. The CDR3 sequence is 12 residues long. Germline V gene sequence: CDR1 SGHDN, CDR2 FVKESK. V was shortened by 2 bases and J by 4 bases, with 6 bases between the two germline ends. The CDR3 sequence: CASSQSGYEQYF. The CDR3 DNA follows: TGTGCCAGCAGCCAATCTGGGTACGAGCAGTACTTC.

V and J are TRBV18 and TRBJ1-1; D is uncertain. The CDR3 contains 14 residues. Per the germline V gene, CDR1 is KGHSH and CDR2 is LQKENI. Deletions cut 0 bases from V and 2 bases from J, with 7 bases between. The CDR3 nucleotides are TGTGCCAGCTCACCACCCGTCGGAAACACTGAAGCTTTCTTT. This codes for CASSPPVGNTEAFF. The complete variable domain, with remaining parts taken from reference TRBV18 and TRBJ1-1, reads NAGVMQNPRHLVRRRGQEARLRCSPMKGHSHVYWYRQLPEEGLKFMVYLQKENIIDESGMPKERFSAEFPKEGPSILRIQQVVRGDSAAYFCASSPPVGNTEAFFGQGTRLTVV.